This T cell receptor beta chain was captured by sequencing in a study of blood T cell repertoires in COVID-19. The CDR3 loop spans 13 amino acids. The junction had 8 bases not matched to a gene; V was cut back by 5 bases and J by 8 bases. Germline CDR1 reads MNHNY; CDR2 reads SVGAGI (reference sequence). Only in-frame clones appear in the TCRdb table, and some are missing; sequencing was by immunoSEQ multiplex PCR. Found here are just over 300,000 clones, roughly 86% of them singletons; the top ten hold 1.5% to 2%. The chain recombines TRBV6-6 with TRBJ1-2; 7 nucleotides line up with TRBD1. This receptor was obtained from a woman aged 25 to 39 with COVID-19, enrolled during active disease. The sequenced sample consisted of peripheral blood. CDR3: CASSPTGAGGYTF. The DNA of the CDR3 is TGTGCCAGCAGTCCAACAGGGGCCGGCGGCTACACCTTC.